Listed below are T cell receptor beta chains from one sample, sequenced in a study of response to subunit inactivated influenza vaccine. TCRdb ran MiXCR on the RT-PCR reads and lists one entry per CDR3 protein. In the table there are around 520,000 distinct CDR3 sequences, roughly 25% of which are singletons. The sequencing here drew on CD4+ T cells sorted from PBMCs, taken 4 to 6 days after vaccination. The origin of the receptors is a man between 45 and 60 years old who received an inactivated influenza vaccine. Both conserved end residues are part of each CDR3. A D gene is named only where the DNA matches it firmly. The size of a clone is reported for some rows only, either as once, few or many, or as a class for expanded clones.

D	V	size	J	DNA	CDR3
.	TRBV25-1	.	TRBJ1-2	TGTGCCAGCAGTGAATATGCGGGATGGGATAACTATGGCTACACCTTC	CASSEYAGWDNYGYTF
.	TRBV5-1	.	TRBJ2-2	TGCGCCAGCAGCTTGGCCCAGCTCACCGGGGAGCTGTTTTTT	CASSLAQLTGELFF
TRBD2	TRBV20-1	.	TRBJ2-1	TGCAGTGCTCGTCTAGCGGGGGGCGGGGATGAGCAGTTCTTC	CSARLAGGGDEQFF
.	TRBV24-1	few	TRBJ2-2	TGTGCCACCGCCTCAAACCTAGAGTCCGGGGAGCTGTTTTTT	CATASNLESGELFF
.	TRBV5-1	.	TRBJ2-4	TGCGCCAGCAGCTTGGATGGGGCTTCACGTAACATTCAGTACTTC	CASSLDGASRNIQYF
.	TRBV7-9	.	TRBJ1-4	TGTGCCAGCAGCTTTGGTACAGAGGAAAAACTGTTTTTT	CASSFGTEEKLFF
.	TRBV11-2	.	TRBJ2-7	TGTGCCAGCAGCTCTCACCTCCGTTCCTACGAGCAGTACTTC	CASSSHLRSYEQYF
.	TRBV27	.	TRBJ2-2	TGTGCCAGCAGGAGATTTGACACCGGGGAGCTGTTTTTT	CASRRFDTGELFF
.	TRBV11-1	few	TRBJ2-1	TGTGCCAGCAGCGCCAGGGGGGGCTCCTACAATGAGCAGTTCTTC	CASSARGGSYNEQFF
TRBD2	TRBV20-1	.	TRBJ2-2	TGCAGTGCTAGAGATTCTTTGACTAGCCGCGTCACCGGGGAGCTGTTTTTT	CSARDSLTSRVTGELFF
.	TRBV5-1	few	TRBJ1-1	TGCGCCAGCAGCCAATACGAGGGTGCTGAAGCTTTCTTT	CASSQYEGAEAFF
.	TRBV10-3	.	TRBJ2-2	TGTGCCATCGGAGGGCGCACCGGGGAGCTGTTTTTT	CAIGGRTGELFF
.	TRBV27	.	TRBJ2-3	TGTGCCAGCAGTTCCGAGGATGGCACAGATACGCAGTATTTT	CASSSEDGTDTQYF
.	TRBV5-1	few	TRBJ1-4	TGCGCCAGCAGCTTGGCAGGCCCAAGGAATGAAAAACTGTTTTTT	CASSLAGPRNEKLFF
.	TRBV6-6	.	TRBJ1-5	TGTGCCAGCAGTTATTCCGTCAATCAGCCCCAGCATTTT	CASSYSVNQPQHF
.	TRBV20-1	few	TRBJ2-5	TGCAGTGCTAGAGGCCCATGGAGCCAAGAGACCCAGTACTTC	CSARGPWSQETQYF
.	TRBV12-3/TRBV12-4	few	TRBJ1-6	TGTGCCAGCAGTTTCACGGGGGGGAATTCACCCCTCCACTTT	CASSFTGGNSPLHF
TRBD1	TRBV7-2	.	TRBJ1-2	TGTGCCAGCAGCTTAGCCGGACAGGGGGCCGACTATGGCTACACCTTC	CASSLAGQGADYGYTF
.	TRBV10-3	.	TRBJ1-2	TGTGCCATCAGTGAGGGGCAGGGAGTAGGCTATGGCTACACCTTC	CAISEGQGVGYGYTF
.	TRBV10-3	few	TRBJ2-7	TGTGCCTCCTCCGTGGGGGAATTCTACGAGCAGTACTTC	CASSVGEFYEQYF
.	TRBV12-3/TRBV12-4	.	TRBJ1-1	TGTGCCAGCAGTTTGGGTTCAGGGGTAATTAACACTGAAGCTTTCTTT	CASSLGSGVINTEAFF
.	TRBV7-3	.	TRBJ2-2	TGTGCCAGCAGCCCAACTACTACCGGGGAGCTGTTTTTT	CASSPTTTGELFF
.	TRBV18	.	TRBJ2-7	TGTGCCAGCTCACCCAAGCGACTCTACGAGCAGTACTTC	CASSPKRLYEQYF
.	TRBV6-5	.	TRBJ2-1	TGTGCCAGCAGTTCTCTAAGTGAGCAGTTCTTC	CASSSLSEQFF
.	TRBV6-1	few	TRBJ1-4	TGTGCCAGCAGGAAGGTCGGGTTTGGGGAAAAACTGTTTTTT	CASRKVGFGEKLFF
.	TRBV5-1	few	TRBJ2-1	TGCGCCAGCACCCAGGGGAGGAGTTTCGCCTACAATGAGCAGTTCTTC	CASTQGRSFAYNEQFF
TRBD1	TRBV5-1	few	TRBJ1-2	TGCGCCAGCACCACCGGGACAGGGGTCTATGGCTACACCTTC	CASTTGTGVYGYTF
.	TRBV7-2	.	TRBJ2-7	TGTGCCAGCAGCCCGGGCCGACTAGGGAGGGAGCAGTACTTC	CASSPGRLGREQYF
TRBD1	TRBV4-2	many	TRBJ2-7	TGTGCCAGCAGCCGCGGACAGGGCCAAAACTACGAGCAGTACTTC	CASSRGQGQNYEQYF
TRBD2	TRBV27	.	TRBJ2-1	TGTGCCAGCAGTTTATTAGGCGGGAGGGCCCCAAATGAGCAGTTCTTC	CASSLLGGRAPNEQFF
TRBD2	TRBV5-5	.	TRBJ2-3	TGTGCCAGCAGCTTGGGCCGACTAGCGGGAGGTAGGGATACGCAGTATTTT	CASSLGRLAGGRDTQYF
.	TRBV5-1	.	TRBJ2-6	TGCGCCAGCAGCATCCGGGACCTAGTCGGCTCTGGGGCCAACGTCCTGACTTTC	CASSIRDLVGSGANVLTF
TRBD1	TRBV7-9	.	TRBJ2-1	TGTGCCAGCAGCACTTACAGGGGGCGCAATGAGCAGTTCTTC	CASSTYRGRNEQFF
.	TRBV7-2	.	TRBJ1-6	TGTGCCAGCAGCGAGGCATACTATAATTCACCCCTCCACTTT	CASSEAYYNSPLHF
.	TRBV6-1	.	TRBJ2-7	TGTGCCAGCAGGGAAGCTGGCGGCAGGGGAAGAAACGAGCAGTACTTC	CASREAGGRGRNEQYF
TRBD2	TRBV12-3/TRBV12-4	.	TRBJ2-1	TGTGCCAGCAGCCCGGGCGGGACTAAGTACAATGAGCAGTTCTTC	CASSPGGTKYNEQFF
.	TRBV12-3/TRBV12-4	.	TRBJ1-1	TGTGCCAGCAGTAGGGGATTGGAGACTGAAGCTTTCTTT	CASSRGLETEAFF
TRBD2	TRBV7-9	.	TRBJ2-3	TGTGCCAGCAGCTACACGACTAGCCCCCGAGTGGATACGCAGTATTTT	CASSYTTSPRVDTQYF
TRBD1	TRBV19	many	TRBJ1-5	TGTGCCAGTAAGACCGGGACAGCCAACAATCAGCCCCAGCATTTT	CASKTGTANNQPQHF
.	TRBV4-3	.	TRBJ2-7	TGCGCCAGCAGCCAAGATTATGGTGTCTACGAGCAGTACTTC	CASSQDYGVYEQYF